The T cell receptor beta chain described here comes from a study of a mutant IDH1 vaccine in newly diagnosed glioma. Overall study context: Commencement of vaccination occurred 4-6 weeks following radiotherapy alone, or concurrently with temozolomide cycles.

To note about this clone: Its antigen is not identified.

The method was immunoSEQ multiplex PCR; TCRdb's version includes in-frame clones alone and lacks a portion of them. The sample lists fewer than 95,000 clones, approximately 80% occurring once. This CDR3 has 14 residues. The V gene's germline CDR1 is LNHNV and CDR2 YYDKDF (reference sequence). V lost 2 bases and J 5 bases, leaving 12 bases between the germline ends. The study's findings and limits: It seemed that pseudoprogression was not linked to changes in the top peripheral T cell clonotypes. Detectable vaccine-induced immune responses arose in roughly 93% of patients.

The time point was: week 47, end of study. Alongside topical imiquimod, each dose of vaccine comprised 300 ug of mutant IDH1 20-mer peptide. The clonotype comes from a man aged 35-49 years with glioma. The chain recombines TRBV15 with TRBJ2-5; D is possibly TRBD1 (6 bases). This specimen consisted of PBMCs, obtained from a glioma patient whose treatment included an IDH1 peptide vaccine. Here the CDR3 reads CATSRQGSGETQYF. The CDR3 bases are TGTGCCACCAGCAGACAGGGGTCTGGGGAGACCCAGTACTTC.